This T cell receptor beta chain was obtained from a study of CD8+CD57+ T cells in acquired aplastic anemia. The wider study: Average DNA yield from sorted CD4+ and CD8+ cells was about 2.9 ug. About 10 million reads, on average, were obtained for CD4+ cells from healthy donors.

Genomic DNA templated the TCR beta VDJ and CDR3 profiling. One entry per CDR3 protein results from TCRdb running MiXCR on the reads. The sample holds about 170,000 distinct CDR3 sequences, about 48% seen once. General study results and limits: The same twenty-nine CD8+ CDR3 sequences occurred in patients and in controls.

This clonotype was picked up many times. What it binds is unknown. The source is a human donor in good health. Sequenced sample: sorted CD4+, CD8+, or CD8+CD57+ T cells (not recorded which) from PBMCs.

The CDR3 nucleotides are TGCAGTGCTAGAGATCCTAGCGGGGGGGCGGTAGGCACAGATACGCAGTATTTT. As protein: CSARDPSGGAVGTDTQYF. V gene TRBV20-1 combines with J gene TRBJ2-3; 12 positions agree with TRBD2. This CDR3 contains 18 residues. CDR1 is DFQATT and CDR2 is SNEGSKA in the germline V gene (reference sequence). V was clipped by 0 bases and J by 1 base; unmatched bases: 8.